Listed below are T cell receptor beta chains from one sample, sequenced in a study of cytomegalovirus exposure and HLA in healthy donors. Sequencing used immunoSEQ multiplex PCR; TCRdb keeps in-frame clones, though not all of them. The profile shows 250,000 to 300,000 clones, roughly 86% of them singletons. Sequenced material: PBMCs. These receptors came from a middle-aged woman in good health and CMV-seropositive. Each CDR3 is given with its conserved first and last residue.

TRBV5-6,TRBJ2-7,CASSLGWSGTSRSEQYF
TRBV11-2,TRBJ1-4,CASSLEGGQGFEKLFF
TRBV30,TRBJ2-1,CAWASGRSNEQFF
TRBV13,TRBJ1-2,CASSSQAPDRGIKNYGYTF
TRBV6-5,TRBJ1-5,CASSSRDSRNQPQHF
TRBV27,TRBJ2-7,CASSPWAGGDTYEQYF
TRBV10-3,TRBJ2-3,CAISGTGWTDTQYF
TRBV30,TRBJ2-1,CAWKFRGYEQFF
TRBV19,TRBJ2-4,CASRRTGAGAGGPEDIQYF
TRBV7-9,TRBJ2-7,CASSLAGGGVSYEQYF
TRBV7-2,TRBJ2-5,CASSLEQGAGETQYF
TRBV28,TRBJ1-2,CASSLTGGSYGYTF
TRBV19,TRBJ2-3,CASSQLTGIVDTQYF
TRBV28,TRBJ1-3,CASKEGALQGNTIYF
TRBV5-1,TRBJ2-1,CASSSGTAQEQFF
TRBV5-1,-,CASTFMGGSYEQYF
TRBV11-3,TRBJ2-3,CASSSRQGATASRDTDTQYF
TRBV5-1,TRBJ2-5,CASSLGGLADHSGETQYF
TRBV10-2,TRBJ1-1,CASSVGRGPTEAFF
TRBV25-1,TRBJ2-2,CASSLGTSGIDGPGELFF
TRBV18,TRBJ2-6,CASSPGTPGANVLTF
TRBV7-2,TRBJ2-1,CASSLVRLAVYNEQFF
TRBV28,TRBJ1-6,CASSSPGDNSPLHF
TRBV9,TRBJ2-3,CASSVAGNTDTQYF
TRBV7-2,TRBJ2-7,CASSTLASGRYEQYF
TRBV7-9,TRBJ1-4,CASSPREGLTGTNEKLFF
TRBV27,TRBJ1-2,CASSPGAPSNYGYTF
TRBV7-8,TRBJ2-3,CASSLAVTGSTDTQYF
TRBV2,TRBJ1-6,CASSERGSSPLHF
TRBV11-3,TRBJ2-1,CASRRTGGYEQFF
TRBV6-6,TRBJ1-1,CASTLTGFDAFF